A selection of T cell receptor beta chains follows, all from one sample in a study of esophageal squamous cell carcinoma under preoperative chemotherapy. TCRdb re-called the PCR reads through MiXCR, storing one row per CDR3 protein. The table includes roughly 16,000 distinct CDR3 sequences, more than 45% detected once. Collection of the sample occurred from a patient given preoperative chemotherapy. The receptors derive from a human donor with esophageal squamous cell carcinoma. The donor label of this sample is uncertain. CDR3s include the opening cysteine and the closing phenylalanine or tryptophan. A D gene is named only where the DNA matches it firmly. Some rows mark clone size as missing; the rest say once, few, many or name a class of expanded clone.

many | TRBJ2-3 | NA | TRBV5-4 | CASTKAAADTQYF | TGTGCCAGCACGAAGGCGGCCGCAGATACGCAGTATTTT
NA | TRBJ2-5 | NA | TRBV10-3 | CAISRTEGSETQYF | TGTGCCATCAGTCGCACGGAGGGGTCCGAGACCCAGTACTTC
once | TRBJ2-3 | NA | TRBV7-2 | CAGSVRRNTETQYF | TGTGCGGGGAGCGTGCGGCGTAACACAGAGACGCAGTATTTT
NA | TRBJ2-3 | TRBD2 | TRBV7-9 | CASSPGLARLGDTQYF | TGTGCCAGCAGCCCAGGACTAGCAAGGTTAGGAGATACGCAGTATTTT
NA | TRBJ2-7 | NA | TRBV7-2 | CASSGGGGRVKKIQYF | TGTGCCAGCAGCGGGGGCGGGGGCCGTGTTAAAAAGATCCAGTACTTC
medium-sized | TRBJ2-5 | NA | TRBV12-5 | CASGLDTRQETQYF | TGTGCTAGTGGCCTGGACACTAGACAAGAGACCCAGTACTTC
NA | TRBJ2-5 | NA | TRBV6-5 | CASSYSRGGAGQATRYF | TGTGCCAGCAGTTACTCGAGAGGCGGGGCGGGGCAAGCGACCCGGTATTTC
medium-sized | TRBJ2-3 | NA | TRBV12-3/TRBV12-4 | CASSLDSAQYF | TGTGCCAGCAGCTTGGACTCCGCGCAGTATTTT
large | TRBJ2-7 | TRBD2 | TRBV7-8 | CASSRASGTSVYEQYF | TGTGCCAGCAGCCGGGCTAGCGGGACCTCTGTCTACGAGCAGTACTTC
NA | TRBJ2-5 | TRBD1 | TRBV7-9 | CASSSTGWQASQYF | TGTGCCAGCAGCTCGACAGGGTGGCAAGCGTCCCAGTATTTC
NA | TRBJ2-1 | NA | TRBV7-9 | CASSPLVQVGYNEQFF | TGTGCCAGCAGCCCCCTGGTCCAGGTCGGTTACAATGAGCAGTTCTTC
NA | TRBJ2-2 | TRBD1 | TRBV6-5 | CASSFWTGGNTGELFF | TGTGCCAGCAGTTTTTGGACAGGAGGGAACACCGGGGAGCTGTTTTTT
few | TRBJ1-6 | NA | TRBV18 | CASSNPNSPLHF | TGTGCCAGCTCCAACCCAAATTCACCCCTCCACTTT
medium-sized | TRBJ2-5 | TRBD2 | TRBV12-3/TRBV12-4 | CASRPGLAGGGETQYF | TGTGCCAGCAGACCGGGACTAGCGGGAGGGGGGGAGACCCAGTACTTC
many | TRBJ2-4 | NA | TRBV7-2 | CASSLTVQNIQYF | TGTGCCAGCAGCCTGACAGTCCAAAACATTCAGTACTTC
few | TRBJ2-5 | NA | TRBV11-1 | CASSLVGGTQYF | TGTGCCAGCAGCTTAGTGGGGGGGACCCAGTACTTC
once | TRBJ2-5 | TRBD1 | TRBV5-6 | CASSWTGRETQYF | TGTGCCAGCAGCTGGACAGGGAGAGAGACCCAGTACTTC
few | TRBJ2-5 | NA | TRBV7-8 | CASSPTQAPQYF | TGTGCCAGCAGTCCTACACAGGCACCCCAGTACTTC
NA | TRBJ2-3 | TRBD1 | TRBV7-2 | CASSVGQGGSGKARGYF | TGTGCCAGCAGCGTGGGACAGGGGGGTAGCGGCAAGGCCCGCGGGTATTTT
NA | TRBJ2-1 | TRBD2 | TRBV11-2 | CASSLTRTSGVWDEQFF | TGTGCCAGCAGCCTTACCAGGACTAGCGGGGTTTGGGATGAGCAGTTCTTC
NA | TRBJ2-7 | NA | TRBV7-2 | CASGYRGVKSSEQYF | TGTGCCTCCGGGTATCGGGGCGTCAAGTCTAGTGAGCAGTACTTC
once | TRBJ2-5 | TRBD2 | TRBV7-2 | CASSWRGGRVQETQYF | TGTGCCAGCAGCTGGCGCGGGGGACGGGTCCAAGAGACCCAGTACTTC
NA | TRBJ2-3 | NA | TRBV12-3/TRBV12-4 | CAGSSPDTQYF | TGTGCCGGCAGCAGCCCAGATACGCAGTATTTT
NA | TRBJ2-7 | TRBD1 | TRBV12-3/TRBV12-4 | CASSRQRDSVYEQYF | TGTGCCAGCAGCCGCCAACGGGACAGCGTATACGAGCAGTACTTC
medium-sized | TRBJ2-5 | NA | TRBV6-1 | CASSPPLGQETQYF | TGTGCCAGCAGTCCCCCCCTAGGCCAAGAGACCCAGTACTTC
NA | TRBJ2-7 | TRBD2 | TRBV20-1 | CSAPFTTSGSYEQYF | TGCAGTGCTCCCTTCACGACTAGCGGGAGCTACGAGCAGTACTTC
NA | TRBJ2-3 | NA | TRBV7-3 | CARGPGDKNTQYF | TGTGCCAGGGGGCCGGGCGACAAAAATACGCAGTATTTC
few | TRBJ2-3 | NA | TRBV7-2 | CASSSSTLSTDTQYF | TGTGCCAGCAGCTCCTCGACTCTCAGCACAGATACGCAGTATTTT
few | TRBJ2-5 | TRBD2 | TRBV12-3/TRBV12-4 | CASSSRTSGNGETQYF | TGTGCCAGCAGTTCCAGGACTAGCGGGAACGGAGAGACCCAGTACTTC
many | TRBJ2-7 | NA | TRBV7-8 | CASSPAFGGYEQYF | TGTGCCAGCAGCCCAGCCTTCGGGGGCTACGAGCAGTACTTC
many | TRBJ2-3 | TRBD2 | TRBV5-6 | CASSETSGRGGTDTQYF | TGTGCCAGCAGCGAGACTAGCGGGAGAGGGGGAACAGATACGCAGTATTTT